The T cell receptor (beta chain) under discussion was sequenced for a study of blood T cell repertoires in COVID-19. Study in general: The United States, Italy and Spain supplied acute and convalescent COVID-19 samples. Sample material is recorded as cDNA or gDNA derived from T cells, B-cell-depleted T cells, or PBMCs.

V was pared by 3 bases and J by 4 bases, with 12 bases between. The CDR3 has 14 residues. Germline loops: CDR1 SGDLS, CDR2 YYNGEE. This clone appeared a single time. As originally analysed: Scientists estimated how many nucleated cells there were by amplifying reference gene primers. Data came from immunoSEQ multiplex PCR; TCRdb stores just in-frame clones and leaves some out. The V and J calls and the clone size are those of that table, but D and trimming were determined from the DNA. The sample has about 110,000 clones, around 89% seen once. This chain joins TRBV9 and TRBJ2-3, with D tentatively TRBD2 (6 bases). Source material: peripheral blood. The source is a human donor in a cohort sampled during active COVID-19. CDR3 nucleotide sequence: TGTGCCAGCAGCGCCCTGGGGACTTCAGATACGCAGTATTTT. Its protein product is CASSALGTSDTQYF. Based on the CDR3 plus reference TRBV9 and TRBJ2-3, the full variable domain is DSGVTQTPKHLITATGQRVTLRCSPRSGDLSVYWYQQSLDQGLQFLIQYYNGEERAKGNILERFSAQQFPDLHSELNLSSLELGDSALYFCASSALGTSDTQYFGPGTRLTVL.